The present T cell receptor (beta chain) was sequenced within a study of blood T cell repertoires in COVID-19 (dated by TCRdb to the early 2020s). Regarding the study in general: Samples from collaborators originated in the United States, Italy and Spain and spanned both the acute and convalescent phases of COVID-19. The repertoires were released in a freely available public database intended as a resource for research on the immune response to SARS-CoV-2. The material from the prospective study consisted of cDNA or gDNA derived from T cells, B-cell-depleted T cells, or PBMCs. Sample metadata almost always included a de-identified subject ID, COVID-19 status, age in years and sex. Where HLA class I and class II types were available, the types were taken from metadata supplied by the sample provider, not from assay-based typing. Samples came from the ongoing ImmuneRACE study (first 160 participants) plus 1,254 subjects from 6 global collaborators. Subjects who had been exposed to COVID-19, were actively infected with it, or had recovered from it provided the deeply sampled blood TCRbeta repertoires that made up the dataset. Findings and caveats that apply to the study as a whole: How much clinical and demographic metadata was included differed by source and by participant, and the metadata was provided uncurated.

V lost 4 bases and J lost 4 bases, and the count of bases not matched to a germline gene is 1. From the germline V gene, CDR1 is ENHRY and CDR2 is SYGVKD. From the cysteine up to the phenylalanine, the CDR3 has a length of 13 residues. This entry keeps only the CDR3 DNA: 39 bases, framed from base 1. TCRbeta CDR3 regions were amplified from genomic DNA by means of the immunoSEQ Assay, a bias-controlled multiplex PCR. As for the original processing: Nucleated cell counts per sample were estimated from amplification of reference gene primers within the assay. To quantify the absolute abundance of each unique TCRbeta CDR3 rearrangement, sequence reads were collapsed and filtered. For each sample, productive Simpson clonality was calculated as the square root of Simpson's diversity index across productive rearrangements. Here the immuneACCESS table is served through TCRdb, limited to in-frame sequences with V and J called. Missing clones are a known gap in these copies; in checked studies unresolved V genes cover under half, and the rest lacks a known reason. That table furnishes V, J and clone size, whereas the DNA furnished D and trimming. The sample table shows roughly 150,000 clones, and roughly nine tenths are seen once. The ten biggest clones cover around 17% of the sample.

With regard to this clone: Its antigen target is currently unknown. Base qualities are not at hand, and no much larger clone is one base apart.

Whole blood was collected in K2EDTA tubes by collaborating institutions according to the institutions' own protocols. For TCRbeta analysis, collaborators shipped samples as frozen whole blood, isolated PBMCs, or DNA extracted from either of those sample types. This receptor was taken from a man aged 55-75 years with active or convalescent COVID-19. The chain employs TRBV10-3 and TRBJ1-5, with 7 bases in between that match TRBD1. The sample consisted of peripheral blood. The CDR3 region: CAISAGQNQPQHF. The sequenced DNA: TGTGCCATCAGTGCGGGACAGAATCAGCCCCAGCATTTT.